This TCR beta chain originates from a study of monozygotic twins with inflammatory bowel disease. Study results and caveats: With others, IBD patients shared fewer clonotypes than healthy twins did, especially with disease activity.

Blood was collected, around 2.7 ml per donor. Investigators pulled total RNA out of whole blood and did not sort T cells. Worth noting for this clonotype: Its antigen is unidentified.

Researchers used template switching to add UMIs featuring a 6-nucleotide sample barcode. TCRdb reprocessed the 5' RACE reads, with one entry per CDR3 protein and no DNA. This sample's table reports 150,000 or so distinct CDR3 sequences. What was sequenced was blood. This clonotype was sampled from a human donor with ulcerative colitis or Crohn's disease, or a healthy co-twin of an affected twin (not recorded which).

Here the CDR3 reads CASSLAGEYNEQFF. The rearrangement uses TRBV5-1 and TRBJ2-1; TCRdb's D gene call, TRBD2, goes unchecked for lack of DNA. This CDR3 contains 14 residues. Germline V gene data show CDR1 as SGHRS and CDR2 as YFSETQ.